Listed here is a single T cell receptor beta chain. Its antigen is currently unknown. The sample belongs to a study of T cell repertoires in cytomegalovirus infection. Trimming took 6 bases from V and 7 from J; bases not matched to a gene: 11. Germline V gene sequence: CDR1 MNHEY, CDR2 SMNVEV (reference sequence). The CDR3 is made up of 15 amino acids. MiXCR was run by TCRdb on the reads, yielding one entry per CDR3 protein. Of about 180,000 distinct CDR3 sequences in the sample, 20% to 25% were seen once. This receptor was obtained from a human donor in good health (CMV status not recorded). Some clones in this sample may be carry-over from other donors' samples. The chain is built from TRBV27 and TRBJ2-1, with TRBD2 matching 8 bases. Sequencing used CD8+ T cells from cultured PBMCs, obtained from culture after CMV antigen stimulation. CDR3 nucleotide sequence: TGTGCCAGCAGGACAGCGGGGGCCGGGGCAAATGAGCAGTTCTTC. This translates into CASRTAGAGANEQFF.